This is a list of T cell receptor beta chains from one sample in a study of chemoradiotherapy in HPV16-positive cancers. Assay: immunoSEQ multiplex PCR; the TCRdb copy retains only in-frame clones and omits some. The sample consists of around 1,000 clones, 85% to 90% of them appearing once. Here the sequenced sample was tumor tissue, taken from a patient who underwent chemoradiotherapy. The receptors here all came from a human donor with HPV-associated anogenital cancer. Each CDR3 is given with its conserved first and last residue. A D gene is named only where the DNA matches it firmly. Only some rows state a clone size, as once, few, many or a class for expanded clones.

TRBJ2-5 | TRBV7-9 | once | - | TGTGCCAGCAGCCAACAGCAGACAGTCCAAGAGACCCAGTACTTC | CASSQQQTVQETQYF
TRBJ1-1 | TRBV11-2 | few | - | TGTGCCAGCAGCTCCCAAAGGGGGATGGGTAACACTGAAGCTTTCTTT | CASSSQRGMGNTEAFF
TRBJ1-5 | TRBV19 | once | TRBD1 | TGTGCCAGTAGTATTATCGGGACAGGCAATCAGCCCCAGCATTTT | CASSIIGTGNQPQHF
TRBJ1-1 | TRBV4-2 | few | TRBD1 | TGTGCCAACTCCGCCGGGACAGGGGACACTGAAGCTTTCTTT | CANSAGTGDTEAFF
TRBJ2-1 | TRBV19 | - | TRBD2 | TGTGCCAGTAGTGGGAGCGGGAGGGCCTACAATGAGCAGTTCTTC | CASSGSGRAYNEQFF
TRBJ2-1 | TRBV6-5 | - | - | TGTGCCAGCAGTTACTCGATTGGGGTTGGGTCCAATGAGCAGTTCTTC | CASSYSIGVGSNEQFF
TRBJ2-3 | TRBV9 | few | - | TGTGCCAGCAGCGTTGGTCGGCGGAGCGCAGATACGCAGTATTTT | CASSVGRRSADTQYF
TRBJ2-4 | TRBV5-5 | - | - | TGTGCCAGCAGCTTTTGGGGAGATGTCAAAAACATTCAGTACTTC | CASSFWGDVKNIQYF
TRBJ2-7 | TRBV20-1 | - | - | TGCAGTGCTAGATCAGGGAACGAGCAGTACTTC | CSARSGNEQYF
TRBJ1-1 | TRBV4-1 | - | TRBD1 | TGCGCCAGCAGCCCGAGGACAGGCGTCAACACTGAAGCTTTCTTT | CASSPRTGVNTEAFF
TRBJ2-7 | TRBV29-1 | - | TRBD2 | TGCAGCGCTAGACTAGCGGGAGGGTACGAGCAGTACTTC | CSARLAGGYEQYF
TRBJ2-3 | TRBV27 | - | TRBD2 | TGTGCCAGCAGTTGGGGGGGGGTCACAGATACGCAGTATTTT | CASSWGGVTDTQYF
TRBJ2-4 | TRBV27 | - | - | TGTGCCAGCGGACCCTGGTCTTATGTTAAGTACTTC | CASGPWSYVKYF
TRBJ2-7 | TRBV7-9 | - | - | TGTGCCAGCAGCTTTACCGGATACGAGCAGTACTTC | CASSFTGYEQYF
TRBJ2-5 | TRBV29-1 | - | - | TGCAGCCTCCGGGGCAGGGGACGGGGGGAGACCCAGTACTTC | CSLRGRGRGETQYF
TRBJ1-6 | TRBV14 | once | - | TGTGCCAGCAGCCAAGGGAGGCCAGGGGCACCCCTCCACTTT | CASSQGRPGAPLHF
TRBJ1-4 | TRBV14 | few | - | TGTGCCAGCAGCCAAGGGACAGTGGATGAAAAACTGTTTTTT | CASSQGTVDEKLFF
TRBJ2-4 | TRBV5-1 | - | TRBD1 | TGCGCCAGCAGCTTGGCCCCGGGACAGGGGGTCGAGAACATTCAGTACTTC | CASSLAPGQGVENIQYF
TRBJ2-1 | TRBV2 | - | TRBD2 | TGTGCCAGCAAGGGACTAGCGGGAGAGAATGAGCAGTTCTTC | CASKGLAGENEQFF
TRBJ1-5 | TRBV28 | once | TRBD1 | TGTGCCAGCAGTGCGGACAGGGGGATGGAACAGCCCCAGCATTTT | CASSADRGMEQPQHF
TRBJ1-6 | TRBV5-1 | - | TRBD1 | TGCGCCAGCAGCCAACAGGGGGCGCATTCACCCCTCCACTTT | CASSQQGAHSPLHF
TRBJ2-7 | TRBV7-2 | - | TRBD2 | TGTGCCAGCAGCCCGTCTAGCGGGGGGACCTACGAGCAGTACTTC | CASSPSSGGTYEQYF
TRBJ2-7 | TRBV19 | - | TRBD2 | TGTGCCAGTAGTCCCGGACTAGCGGGAGAGCAGTACTTC | CASSPGLAGEQYF
TRBJ2-7 | TRBV19 | - | - | TGTGCCAGTAGTAGCACTCTCAGTGCCTACGAGCAGTACTTC | CASSSTLSAYEQYF
TRBJ1-1 | TRBV4-2 | - | - | TGTGCCAGCAGCCAAGATTACAGAGCAGACACTGAAGCTTTCTTT | CASSQDYRADTEAFF
TRBJ2-3 | TRBV11-2 | - | TRBD2 | TGTGCCAGCAGCTCGCCTAGCGGGGCAGATACGCAGTATTTT | CASSSPSGADTQYF
TRBJ2-5 | TRBV11-2 | - | - | TGTGCCAGCAGCCCGCGTGGCAGGGAAGAGACCCAGTACTTC | CASSPRGREETQYF
TRBJ1-5 | TRBV5-1 | - | - | TGCGCCAGCAGCTTGTCTGGGCGCATCTATCAGCCCCAGCATTTT | CASSLSGRIYQPQHF
TRBJ1-5 | TRBV6-4 | - | TRBD1 | TGTGCCAGCAGTGAATCAGGGGGCGGCAATCAGCCCCAGCATTTT | CASSESGGGNQPQHF
TRBJ2-7 | TRBV27 | - | TRBD1 | TGTGCCAGCAGTTCCACGACTGTACCGGGACAGGGGACCTACGAGCAGTACTTC | CASSSTTVPGQGTYEQYF
TRBJ2-2 | TRBV27 | few | TRBD2 | TGTGCCAGCAGTTTAGGCGCGGGGGGGCTGACCGGGGAGCTGTTTTTT | CASSLGAGGLTGELFF
TRBJ2-3 | TRBV27 | - | TRBD2 | TGTGCCAGCAGTCGGGGGGGACCGGATACGCAGTATTTT | CASSRGGPDTQYF
TRBJ2-7 | TRBV19 | once | - | TGTGCCAGTAGTATAGATCTCTCGGCAGGAGCCTACGAGCAGTACTTC | CASSIDLSAGAYEQYF
TRBJ2-1 | TRBV6-1 | - | TRBD2 | TGTGCCAGCAGTGAATATTCCCATGGCGGGAGAAGGAATGAGCAGTTCTTC | CASSEYSHGGRRNEQFF
TRBJ1-6 | TRBV10-3 | - | TRBD1 | TGTGCCATCAGTGGGGCGGGACAGGGGGGATCACCCCTCCACTTT | CAISGAGQGGSPLHF
TRBJ1-5 | TRBV15 | - | TRBD1 | TGTGCCACCAGCAGCGGGACAGGGCTAAGAAATCAGCCCCAGCATTTT | CATSSGTGLRNQPQHF
TRBJ2-3 | TRBV27 | - | TRBD1 | TGTGCCAGCAGTTCTGCCGACAGGGCCAGCACAGATACGCAGTATTTT | CASSSADRASTDTQYF
TRBJ2-1 | TRBV7-3 | - | TRBD2 | TGTGCCAGCAGCTTAATTAGCGGGAATGAGCAGTTCTTC | CASSLISGNEQFF